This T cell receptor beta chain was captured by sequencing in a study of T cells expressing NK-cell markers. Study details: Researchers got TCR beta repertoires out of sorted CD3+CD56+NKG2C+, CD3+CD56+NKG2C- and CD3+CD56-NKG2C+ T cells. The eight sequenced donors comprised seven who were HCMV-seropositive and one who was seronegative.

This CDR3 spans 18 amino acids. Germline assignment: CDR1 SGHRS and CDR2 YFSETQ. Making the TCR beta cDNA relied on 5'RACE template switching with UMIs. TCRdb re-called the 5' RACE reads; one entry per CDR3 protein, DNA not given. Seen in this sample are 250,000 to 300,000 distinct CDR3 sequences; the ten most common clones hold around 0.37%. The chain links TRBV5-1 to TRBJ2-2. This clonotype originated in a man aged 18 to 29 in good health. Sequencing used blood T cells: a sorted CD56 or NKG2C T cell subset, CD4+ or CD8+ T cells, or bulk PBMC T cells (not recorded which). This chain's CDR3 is CASSLALRTMAGTGELFF.